This is a list of T cell receptor beta chains from one sample in a study of shared T cell receptors in the human thymus. Assay: immunoSEQ multiplex PCR; the TCRdb copy retains only in-frame clones and omits some. Of around 340,000 clones listed, roughly 94% are singletons. The sequenced sample consisted of thymocytes. The receptors were sampled from a human donor. CDR3s leave out the opening cysteine and the closing phenylalanine or tryptophan.

14 | TRBV27 | ASSVRGQGCNQPQH
15 | TRBV7-9 | ASSFTPPRGTNEKLF
12 | TRBV27 | ASSPGTSSDTQY
10 | TRBV5-4 | ATTHRAYGYT
13 | TRBV5-1 | ASSLSPVQKETQY
15 | TRBV28 | ASSHSYRDRVFWIKL
12 | TRBV11-2 | ASLLRSMNTEAF
12 | TRBV11-2 | ASSIGRLNTEAF
20 | TRBV14 | ASSPKHFRDRGLQMRSYDYT
10 | TRBV6-1 | ASSNRTGVEF
12 | TRBV5-6 | ASSLDRGGTEAF
14 | TRBV7-2 | ASSLAGRADRETQY
16 | TRBV27 | ASSSLPDNRDAGNTIY
14 | TRBV23-1 | ASSCEESLYLYEQY
10 | TRBV4-1 | ASSQGATEAF
13 | TRBV27 | ASSLGLEFHNEQF
13 | TRBV5-5 | ASSLWSGLPREQY
14 | TRBV5-1 | ASSAWDRGSTNEQF
10 | TRBV15 | ATAGPNNEQF
12 | TRBV10-2 | ASSDSRAGRGYT
13 | TRBV19 | ASSITRDPHQPQH
13 | TRBV7-3 | ASSADRGTYNEQF
11 | TRBV29-1 | SVQVRIGYEQY